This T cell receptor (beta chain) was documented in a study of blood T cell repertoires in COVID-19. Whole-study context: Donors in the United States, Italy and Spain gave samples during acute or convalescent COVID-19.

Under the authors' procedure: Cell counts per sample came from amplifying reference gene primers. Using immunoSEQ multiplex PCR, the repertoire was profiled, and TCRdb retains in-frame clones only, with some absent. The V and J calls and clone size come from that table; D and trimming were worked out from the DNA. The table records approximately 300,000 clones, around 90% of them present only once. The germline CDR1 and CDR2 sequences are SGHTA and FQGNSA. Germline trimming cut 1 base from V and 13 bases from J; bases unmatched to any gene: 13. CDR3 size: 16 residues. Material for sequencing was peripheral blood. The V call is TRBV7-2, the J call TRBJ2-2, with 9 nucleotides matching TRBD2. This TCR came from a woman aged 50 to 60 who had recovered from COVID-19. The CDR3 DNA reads TGTGCCAGCAGCTTAGGTGCCAGCGGGGGGACCCGCGGGCTGTTTTTT. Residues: CASSLGASGGTRGLFF.